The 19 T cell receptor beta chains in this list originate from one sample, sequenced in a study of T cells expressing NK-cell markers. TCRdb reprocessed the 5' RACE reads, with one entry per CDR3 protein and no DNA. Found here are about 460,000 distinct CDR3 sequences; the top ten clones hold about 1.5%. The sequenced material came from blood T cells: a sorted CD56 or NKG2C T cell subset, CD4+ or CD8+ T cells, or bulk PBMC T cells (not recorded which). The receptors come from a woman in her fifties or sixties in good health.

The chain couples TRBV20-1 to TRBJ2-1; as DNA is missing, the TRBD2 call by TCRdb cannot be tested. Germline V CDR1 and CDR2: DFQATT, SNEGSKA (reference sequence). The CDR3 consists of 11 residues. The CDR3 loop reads CSAPDPPKSFF.

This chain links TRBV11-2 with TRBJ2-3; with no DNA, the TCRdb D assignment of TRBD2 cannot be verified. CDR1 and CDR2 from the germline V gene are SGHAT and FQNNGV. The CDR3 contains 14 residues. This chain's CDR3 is CASGLDLGTDTQYF.

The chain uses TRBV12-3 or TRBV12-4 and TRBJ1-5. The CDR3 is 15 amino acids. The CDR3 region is CASSLTGAENQPQHF.

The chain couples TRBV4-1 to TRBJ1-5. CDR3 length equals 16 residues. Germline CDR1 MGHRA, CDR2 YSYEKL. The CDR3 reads CASSQELRETSQPQHF.

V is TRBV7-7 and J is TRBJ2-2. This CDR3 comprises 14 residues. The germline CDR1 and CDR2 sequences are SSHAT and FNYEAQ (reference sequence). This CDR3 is CASSLLNGGGELFF. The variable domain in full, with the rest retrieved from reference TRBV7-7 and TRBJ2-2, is GAGVSQSPRYKVTKRGQDVTLRCDPISSHATLYWYQQALGQGPEFLTYFNYEAQPDKSGLPSDRFSAERPEGSISTLTIQRTEQRDSAMYRCASSLLNGGGELFFGEGSRLTVL.

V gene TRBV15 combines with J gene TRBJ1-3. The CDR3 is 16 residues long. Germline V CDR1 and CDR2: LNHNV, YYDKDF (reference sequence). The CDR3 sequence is CATSRDRAISGNTIYF.

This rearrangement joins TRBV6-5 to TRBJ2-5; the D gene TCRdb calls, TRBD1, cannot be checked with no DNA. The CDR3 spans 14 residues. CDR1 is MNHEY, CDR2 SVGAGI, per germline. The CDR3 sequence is CASSQITGAGTQYF.

This CDR3 reads CASSHFRRHDRYNEQFF. The chain has TRBV3-1 and TRBJ2-1; TCRdb's assignment of TRBD1 cannot be checked, as there is no DNA. CDR3 length: 17 amino acids. Germline CDR1 is LGHDT and CDR2 is YNNKEL (reference sequence).

CDR3 protein: CSVGVLAAQYGYTF. V and J are TRBV29-1 and TRBJ1-2; no DNA is available, so the TRBD1 call from TCRdb remains unchecked. CDR1 is SQVTM, CDR2 ANQGSEA, per germline. The CDR3 totals 14 residues. Drawing the rest from reference TRBV29-1 and TRBJ1-2, the complete variable domain is SAVISQKPSRDICQRGTSLTIQCQVDSQVTMMFWYRQQPGQSLTLIATANQGSEATYESGFVIDKFPISRPNLTFSTLTVSNMSPEDSSIYLCSVGVLAAQYGYTFGSGTRLTVV.

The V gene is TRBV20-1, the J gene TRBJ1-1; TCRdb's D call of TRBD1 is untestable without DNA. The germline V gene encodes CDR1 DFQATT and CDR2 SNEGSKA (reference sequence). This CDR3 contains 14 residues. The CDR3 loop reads CSAPGGGQSTEAFF.

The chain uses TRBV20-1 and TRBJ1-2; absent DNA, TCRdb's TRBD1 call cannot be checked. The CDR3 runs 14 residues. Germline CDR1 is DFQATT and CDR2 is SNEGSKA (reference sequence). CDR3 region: CSALPTGTNYGYTF.

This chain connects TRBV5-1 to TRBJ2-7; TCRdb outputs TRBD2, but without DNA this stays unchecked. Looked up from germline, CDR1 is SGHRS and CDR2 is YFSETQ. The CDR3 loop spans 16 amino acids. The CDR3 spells CASSLATPSGKYEQYF.

CDR3 protein: CSVEDGGTLNTEAFF. The J gene is TRBJ1-1, the V gene TRBV29-1. CDR1 is SQVTM, CDR2 ANQGSEA, per germline. The CDR3 is 15 amino acids. Filled out from reference TRBV29-1 and TRBJ1-1, the complete variable domain reads SAVISQKPSRDICQRGTSLTIQCQVDSQVTMMFWYRQQPGQSLTLIATANQGSEATYESGFVIDKFPISRPNLTFSTLTVSNMSPEDSSIYLCSVEDGGTLNTEAFFGQGTRLTVV.

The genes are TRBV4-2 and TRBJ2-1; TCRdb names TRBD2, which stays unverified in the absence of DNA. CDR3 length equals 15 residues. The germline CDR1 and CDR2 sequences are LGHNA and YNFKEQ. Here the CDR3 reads CASRGGASGYNEQFF.

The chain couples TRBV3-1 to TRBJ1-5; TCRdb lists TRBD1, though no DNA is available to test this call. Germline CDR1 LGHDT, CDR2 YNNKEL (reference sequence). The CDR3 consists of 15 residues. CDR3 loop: CASSRGTLSNQPQHF.

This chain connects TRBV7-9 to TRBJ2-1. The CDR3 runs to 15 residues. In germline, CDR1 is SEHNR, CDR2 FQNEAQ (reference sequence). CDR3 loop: CASTFLARLPNEQFF.

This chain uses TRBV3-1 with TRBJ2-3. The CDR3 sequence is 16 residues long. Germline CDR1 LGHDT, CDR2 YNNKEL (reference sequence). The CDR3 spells CASSPVAISSTDTQYF.

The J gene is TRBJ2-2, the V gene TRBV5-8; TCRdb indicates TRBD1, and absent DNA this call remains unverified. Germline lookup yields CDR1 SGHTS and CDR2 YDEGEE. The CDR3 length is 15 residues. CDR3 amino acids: CASSRTGALTGELFF.

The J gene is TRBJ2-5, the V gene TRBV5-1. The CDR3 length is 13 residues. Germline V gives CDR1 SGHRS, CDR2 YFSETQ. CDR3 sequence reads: CASSPAKMETQYF.